The 8 T cell receptor beta chains in this list originate from one sample, sequenced in a study of blood T cell repertoires in COVID-19. Assay: immunoSEQ multiplex PCR; the TCRdb copy retains only in-frame clones and omits some. The repertoire holds 97,000 or so clones, 87% seen once, with 4% to 5.5% in the top ten. The sample consisted of peripheral blood. The receptor set was obtained from a woman in her forties or fifties with COVID-19, enrolled during active disease.

The chain has TRBV19 and TRBJ1-2; 8 nucleotides agree with TRBD1. V dropped 7 bases and J dropped 4; count of bases not matched to a gene: 5. The CDR3 length is 13 residues. Germline V CDR1 and CDR2: LNHDA, SQIVND (reference sequence). The CDR3 loop reads CASTLDRAYGYTF. CDR3 nucleotide sequence: TGTGCCAGTACCCTGGACAGGGCCTATGGCTACACCTTC.

V gene TRBV25-1 combines with J gene TRBJ1-2; maybe TRBD1 (5 bases). Germline assignment: CDR1 MGHDK and CDR2 SYGVNS. The CDR3 has 13 residues. V was clipped by 2 bases and J by 7 bases, with 11 bases between them. In nucleotides, the CDR3 is TGTGCCAGCAGTGAACGGGGGATGAGTGGCTACACCTTC. It yields the protein CASSERGMSGYTF.

This clone is judged medium-sized (0.01 to 0.1%). The chain links TRBV13 to TRBJ1-3; 7 bases map to TRBD1. Trimming at V came to 0 bases and at J to 0 bases, leaving 2 bases not matched to a gene. Germline assignment: CDR1 PRHDT and CDR2 FYEKMQ (reference sequence). The CDR3 is made up of 16 amino acids. For the CDR3, the DNA is TGTGCCAGCAGCTTAGGCTCAGGGGGCTCTGGAAACACCATATATTTT. Its translation: CASSLGSGGSGNTIYF.

The chain links TRBV30 to TRBJ2-3; no definite D call. This CDR3 is built from 12 residues. Germline CDR1 GTSNPN, CDR2 SVGIG (reference sequence). Deletions cut 4 bases from V and 5 bases from J, with 10 bases between. The CDR3 is CAWTPFLDTQYF. The CDR3 bases are TGTGCCTGGACCCCGTTTTTAGATACGCAGTATTTT. The variable domain in full, with the rest retrieved from reference TRBV30 and TRBJ2-3, is SQTIHQWPATLVQPVGSPLSLECTVEGTSNPNLYWYRQAAGRGLQLLFYSVGIGQISSEVPQNLSASRPQDRQFILSSKKLLLSDSGFYLCAWTPFLDTQYFGPGTRLTVL.

As DNA, the CDR3 is TGTGCCAGCAGTGAGGGCCTTAGACAGAATGAGCAGTTCTTC. It specifies CASSEGLRQNEQFF. The chain employs TRBV6-1 and TRBJ2-1; TRBD1 might be the D (5 bases). Germline CDR1 is MNHNS and CDR2 is SASEGT. CDR3 length equals 14 residues. Trimming removed 3 bases at V and 7 bases at J, with 13 bases between.

This rearrangement joins TRBV13 to TRBJ2-5; 8 bases fit TRBD2. The germline gives CDR1 PRHDT, CDR2 FYEKMQ (reference sequence). The ends lost 0 bases at V and 4 bases at J; junction bases unmatched: 4. This CDR3 comprises 15 residues. In nucleotides, the CDR3 is TGTGCCAGCAGCTTAGGGTCCAGCGGGGGAGAGACCCAGTACTTC. Translation: CASSLGSSGGETQYF.

This sequence joins TRBV5-4 and TRBJ1-1; possibly TRBD1 for D (6 bases). Trimming took 6 bases from V and 0 from J, leaving 15 bases between them. Germline V gives CDR1 SGHNT, CDR2 YYREEE (reference sequence). The CDR3 sequence is 15 residues long. The CDR3 DNA reads TGTGCCAGCACCCTCTCCGGGACACTGAACACTGAAGCTTTCTTT. Amino acids: CASTLSGTLNTEAFF. The variable domain in full, completed from reference TRBV5-4 and TRBJ1-1, reads ETGVTQSPTHLIKTRGQQVTLRCSSQSGHNTVSWYQQALGQGPQFIFQYYREEENGRGNFPPRFSGLQFPNYSSELNVNALELDDSALYLCASTLSGTLNTEAFFGQGTRLTVV.

The chain is built from TRBV19 and TRBJ2-2; no firm D call. Between the trimmed V and J ends, which lost 4 bases and 0 bases, there was a span of 6 bases. CDR1 and CDR2 (germline): LNHDA, SQIVND (reference sequence). CDR3 length: 14 residues. The CDR3 here is CASSNSANTGELFF. CDR3 sequence (DNA): TGTGCCAGTAGTAACAGTGCGAACACCGGGGAGCTGTTTTTT.